This T cell receptor (beta chain) was recovered during a study of regulatory T cells in long-lasting Graves disease. Germline CDR1 is GTSNPN and CDR2 is SVGIG (reference sequence). There are 14 residues in the CDR3. Between the trimmed V and J ends, which lost 3 bases and 4 bases, there was a span of 15 bases. This clonotype was detected only once. Time point given: newly diagnosed GD, antithyroid drugs for less than 3 months. Making the TCR library involved RNA that had been extracted from PBMCs. Library construction for TCR beta used iRepertoire HTBI primers and Arm-PCR of CDR3 regions. In TCRdb, the multiplex PCR reads were re-called with MiXCR into one record per CDR3 protein. The sample lists 350,000 to 450,000 distinct CDR3 sequences; about a sixth were seen once. This sample was also put to use in a study of T cells in Graves' hyperthyroidism and ophthalmopathy. Per that paper: Newly diagnosed hyperthyroidism patients aged 18 to 65 years had disease lasting under 2 months. Exclusion criteria comprised uncontrolled infection, other autoimmune disease, pregnancy or lactation.

The sequencing used peripheral blood mononuclear cells (PBMCs), collected at new diagnosis, from a patient treated with antithyroid drugs. V and J are TRBV30 and TRBJ2-5, with D possibly called TRBD1 or TRBD2 (5 bases each). The receptor comes from a man aged 40-49 years with Graves disease. The CDR3 sequence: CAWRSGTSGETQYF. CDR3 DNA: TGTGCCTGGAGGTCCGGGACGTCGGGAGAGACCCAGTACTTC. Drawing the rest from reference TRBV30 and TRBJ2-5, the complete variable domain is SQTIHQWPATLVQPVGSPLSLECTVEGTSNPNLYWYRQAAGRGLQLLFYSVGIGQISSEVPQNLSASRPQDRQFILSSKKLLLSDSGFYLCAWRSGTSGETQYFGPGTRLLVL.